This is a list of T cell receptor beta chains from one sample in a study of shared clonotypes between healthy human individuals. Data came from immunoSEQ multiplex PCR; TCRdb stores just in-frame clones and leaves some out. Among roughly 2.5 million clones listed, more than 90% were seen once. Sequencing was carried out using naive CD4+ T cells sorted from blood. These receptors all stem from a man between 18 and 35 years old in good health. The CDR3 runs from the conserved cysteine through the conserved F or W. D genes are given only for firm matches. Rows give clone size only sometimes, using once, few, many, or a class for an expanded clone.

NA,NA,TRBV7-2,TRBJ1-2,TGTGCCAGCAGCCGTACAGGGTCTGGCTACACCTTC,CASSRTGSGYTF
NA,NA,TRBV6-1,TRBJ1-1,TGTGCCATCAAACAGGGCCCCGAGAACACTGAAGCTTTCTTT,CAIKQGPENTEAFF
NA,NA,TRBV7-6,TRBJ2-7,TGTGCCAGCAGCCAGGATGGGGCCGGATACTCCTACGAGCAGTACTTC,CASSQDGAGYSYEQYF
NA,NA,TRBV5-4,TRBJ2-3,TGTGCCAGCAGCTTGAAGCGGGCCGACACAGATACGCAGTATTTT,CASSLKRADTDTQYF
TRBD2,NA,TRBV28,TRBJ2-3,TGTGCCAGCAGTAACGGCGGGAGGGGATGGAATACGCAGTATTTT,CASSNGGRGWNTQYF
NA,NA,TRBV19,TRBJ1-3,TGTGCCAGTATCGACAACTTTCGCAGGAAGAGCTCTGGAAACACCATATATTTT,CASIDNFRRKSSGNTIYF
NA,NA,TRBV9,TRBJ2-3,TGTGCCAGCAGCGTAGCGGCCATCGAGGCAGATACGCAGTATTTT,CASSVAAIEADTQYF
TRBD2,NA,TRBV27,TRBJ2-1,TGTGCCAGCAGTGACTGGCGGGGGGCACCTGAGCAGTTCTTC,CASSDWRGAPEQFF
NA,once,TRBV5-1,TRBJ2-3,TGCGCCAGCAGCTTGGCTACAGTCGGCACAGATACGCAGTATTTT,CASSLATVGTDTQYF
NA,NA,TRBV11-2,TRBJ2-6,TGTGCCAGCAGCTTGACCATACCCAGTCAACTGGGGGCCAACGTCCTGACTTTC,CASSLTIPSQLGANVLTF
NA,NA,TRBV15,TRBJ2-2,TGTGCCACCAGCGGGGGTCCGAACACCGGGGAGCTGTTTTTT,CATSGGPNTGELFF
NA,NA,TRBV29-1,TRBJ1-1,TGCAGCGTAGGGGGAACTGAAGCTTTCTTT,CSVGGTEAFF
NA,once,TRBV6-5,TRBJ2-7,TGTGCCAGCAGTTCGCCTACTTACTCCTACGAGCAGTACTTC,CASSSPTYSYEQYF
NA,NA,TRBV12-5,TRBJ1-1,TGTGCTAGTGGTTTGGAGGGGGGGTTGAACACTGAAGCTTTCTTT,CASGLEGGLNTEAFF
NA,NA,TRBV29-1,TRBJ2-5,TGCAGCGTTGCGGCTTGGGGGGAGACCCAGTACTTC,CSVAAWGETQYF
TRBD1,NA,TRBV6-1,TRBJ1-6,TGTGCCAGCAGAACAGGGGAAAGGGTTAATTCACCCCTCCACTTT,CASRTGERVNSPLHF
NA,NA,TRBV19,TRBJ2-2,TGTGCCAGTAGTATCGGCGCGAACACCGGGGAGCTGTTTTTT,CASSIGANTGELFF
TRBD1,NA,TRBV4-2,TRBJ2-1,TGTGCCAGCAGCCAGGGGACAGGGGGTTTCTACAATGAGCAGTTCTTC,CASSQGTGGFYNEQFF
NA,NA,TRBV11-3,TRBJ2-5,TGTGCCAGCAGCCTACTAGGAGGGGAGACCCAGTACTTC,CASSLLGGETQYF
TRBD1,NA,TRBV18,TRBJ1-2,TGTGCCAGCTCATCCGACAGGGCTGGCTACACCTTC,CASSSDRAGYTF
NA,NA,TRBV5-1,TRBJ1-1,TGCGCCAGCAGCTTGGCCCTAGGCCCTGAAGCTTTCTTT,CASSLALGPEAFF
NA,NA,TRBV2,TRBJ2-7,TGTGCCAGCAGTGAAGTATACGAGCAGTACTTC,CASSEVYEQYF
TRBD1,once,TRBV5-8,TRBJ1-5,TGTGCCAGCAGCTTGGGGACAGGGACCAACAATCAGCCCCAGCATTTT,CASSLGTGTNNQPQHF
NA,NA,TRBV7-3,TRBJ2-2,TGTGCCAGCAGCTCGGGACAATATACCGGGGAGCTGTTTTTT,CASSSGQYTGELFF
TRBD1,NA,TRBV28,TRBJ2-2,TGTGCCAGCAGTTCCGACAGGGCCCGAGCGGGGGAGCTGTTTTTT,CASSSDRARAGELFF
TRBD2,NA,TRBV19,TRBJ2-2,TGTGCCAGTAGTTCCCGACTAGCGGGAGGCACCGGGGAGCTGTTTTTT,CASSSRLAGGTGELFF
NA,NA,TRBV11-2,TRBJ1-1,TGTGCCAGCAGTCCCCCACACGGCACTGAAGCTTTCTTT,CASSPPHGTEAFF
NA,few,TRBV7-9,TRBJ1-5,TGTGCCAGCAGCCGAGGGTCAAATCAGCCCCAGCATTTT,CASSRGSNQPQHF
TRBD2,NA,TRBV15,TRBJ2-1,TGTGCCACCAGCGAAATGGGACTAGCGGCTGAGCAGTTCTTC,CATSEMGLAAEQFF
TRBD2,NA,TRBV11-1,TRBJ2-5,TGTGCCAGCAGCTTAGCGGCTAGCGGGGGGGCCCGGGAGACCCAGTACTTC,CASSLAASGGARETQYF
NA,NA,TRBV21-1,TRBJ1-2,TGTGCCAGCAGCAAAAGGGGTTCTAACTATGGCTACACCTTC,CASSKRGSNYGYTF
TRBD2,NA,TRBV11-2,TRBJ2-1,TGTGCCAGCAGCTTCCCGGGTAGCGGGGGGGCCTCCTACAATGAGCAGTTCTTC,CASSFPGSGGASYNEQFF
TRBD2,NA,TRBV11-3,TRBJ2-7,TGTGCCAGCAGCCGACTAGCGGGTGAGCAGTACTTC,CASSRLAGEQYF
NA,NA,TRBV20-1,TRBJ2-7,TGCAGTGCTAGCCCAGATAACGAGCAGTACTTC,CSASPDNEQYF
NA,NA,TRBV19,TRBJ2-5,TGTGCCAGTAGCTGGAGCTTACAAGAGACCCAGTACTTC,CASSWSLQETQYF
TRBD1,NA,TRBV5-1,TRBJ1-1,TGCGCCAGCAGCCCAACAGGGGGATCGACTGAAGCTTTCTTT,CASSPTGGSTEAFF
TRBD1,NA,TRBV27,TRBJ2-2,TGTGCCACCTCTATCGGACAGGCAAACACCGGGGAGCTGTTTTTT,CATSIGQANTGELFF
NA,NA,TRBV4-1,TRBJ2-3,TGCGCCAGCAGCCAAAGCGATACGCAGTATTTT,CASSQSDTQYF
NA,few,TRBV16,TRBJ1-2,TGTGCCAGCAGCCAATTTCCGGTTCCGAACTATGGCTACACCTTC,CASSQFPVPNYGYTF
TRBD1,NA,TRBV10-1,TRBJ1-4,TGCGCCAGCCGCGGACAGGGGGAAGAAAAACTGTTTTTT,CASRGQGEEKLFF
NA,NA,TRBV4-1,TRBJ1-5,TGCGCCAGCAGCCAAGACAGTTCGAATCAGCCCCAGCATTTT,CASSQDSSNQPQHF
TRBD1,NA,TRBV7-3,TRBJ1-2,TGTGCCAGCAGCCTCAGACAGGGGGTTGGCTACACCTTC,CASSLRQGVGYTF